These 14 T cell receptor beta chains came from one sample sequenced in a study of blood T cell repertoires in COVID-19. Assay: immunoSEQ multiplex PCR; the TCRdb copy retains only in-frame clones and omits some. The table has 100,000 or so clones, 60% to 80% seen once. What was sequenced was peripheral blood. These receptor sequences come from a man aged 60 to 75 with active or convalescent COVID-19.

The chain combines TRBV14 with TRBJ1-1; tentative D call: TRBD1 (6 bases). Germline V gives CDR1 SGHDN, CDR2 FVKESK. This CDR3 comprises 16 residues. V was clipped by 4 bases and J by 4 bases, with 19 bases between them. The CDR3 region is CASSPGQLKMGTEAFF. DNA of the CDR3: TGTGCCAGCAGCCCGGGACAATTAAAAATGGGCACTGAAGCTTTCTTT.

The chain is built from TRBV10-2 and TRBJ1-6; possible D gene TRBD1, 5 bases. Trimming took off 3 bases at V and 11 bases at J, with 17 bases between the two ends. Germline CDR1 reads WSHSY; CDR2 reads SAAADI. The CDR3 runs 15 residues. Here the CDR3 reads CASSESSQGGTPLHF. CDR3 nucleotide sequence: TGCGCCAGCAGTGAATCTAGCCAGGGAGGGACACCCCTCCACTTT.

V is TRBV27 and J is TRBJ2-5, with D maybe TRBD1 (6 bases). The CDR3 spans 14 residues. Looked up from germline, CDR1 is MNHEY and CDR2 is SMNVEV (reference sequence). Trimming removed 4 bases from V and 5 bases from J, with 14 bases in between. CDR3 sequence (DNA): TGTGCCAGCAGTTCCCTTGGGGGCAGGGAGACCCAGTACTTC. Encoded protein: CASSSLGGRETQYF.

The rearrangement links TRBV7-6 to TRBJ1-4, with D unresolved. Germline CDR1 SGHVS, CDR2 FNYEAQ. CDR3 size: 13 residues. V dropped 3 bases and J dropped 3 bases, with 5 bases sitting between them. This CDR3 reads CASSLRANEKLFF. The CDR3 DNA reads TGTGCCAGCAGCTTGAGGGCTAATGAAAAACTGTTTTTT. Drawing the rest from reference TRBV7-6 and TRBJ1-4, the complete variable domain is GAGVSQSPRYKVTKRGQDVALRCDPISGHVSLYWYRQALGQGPEFLTYFNYEAQQDKSGLPNDRFSAERPEGSISTLTIQRTEQRDSAMYRCASSLRANEKLFFGSGTQLSVL.

This sequence joins TRBV6-6 and TRBJ2-7; possibly TRBD1 for D (5 bases). V was pared by 6 bases and J by 9 bases, with 18 bases between. The CDR3 runs 13 residues. In germline, CDR1 is MNHNY, CDR2 SVGAGI (reference sequence). The CDR3 coding sequence is TGTGCCAGCAGCCCTAGGGAACAAAGGGGGCAGTACGTC. Translation gives CASSPREQRGQYV.

In nucleotides, the CDR3 is TGTGCCAGCTCACCATCGGGACAGGGCACTGAAGCTTTCTTT. It yields the protein CASSPSGQGTEAFF. The chain couples TRBV18 to TRBJ1-1, with 9 bases identical to TRBD1. This CDR3 is 14 amino acids long. Unmatched junction bases numbered 2, after V lost 2 bases and J lost 4 bases. Germline V gene lookup returns CDR1 KGHSH and CDR2 LQKENI.

V usage is TRBV28 and J usage is TRBJ1-1; possibly TRBD1 for D (5 bases). Germline values: CDR1 MDHEN, CDR2 SYDVKM. The CDR3 length is 12 residues. Between the trimmed V and J ends, which lost 6 bases and 3 bases, there was a span of 8 bases. CDR3 bases: TGTGCCAGCAGCAGACAGTACACTGAAGCTTTCTTT. This sequence encodes CASSRQYTEAFF.

V and J are TRBV3-1 (or the pseudogene TRBV3-2) and TRBJ1-1; TRBD1 matches at 9 bases. There are 17 residues in the CDR3. J was trimmed by 5 bases and V by 0 bases; bases with no gene match: 10. CDR1 LGHDT and CDR2 YNNKEL come from the germline V gene (reference sequence). CDR3 sequence reads: CASSQDTTGGKGTEAFF. CDR3 coding DNA: TGTGCCAGCAGCCAAGATACGACAGGGGGTAAAGGGACTGAAGCTTTCTTT.

This clone was seen a few times. The chain employs TRBV28 and TRBJ2-1; the match to TRBD2 covers 13 bases. V dropped 5 bases and J dropped 5; count of bases not matched to a gene: 9. Germline V gene sequence: CDR1 MDHEN, CDR2 SYDVKM. CDR3 length: 17 amino acids. Here the CDR3 DNA reads TGTGCCAGCAGTCTCCCAATCGGGACTAGCGGGAACAATGAGCAGTTCTTC. It is translated as CASSLPIGTSGNNEQFF.

The chain uses TRBV27 and TRBJ1-6; D is perhaps TRBD1 (5 bases). The CDR3 has 17 residues. Germline values: CDR1 MNHEY, CDR2 SMNVEV (reference sequence). Trimming took off 5 bases at V and 4 bases at J, with 18 bases between the two ends. The CDR3 DNA sequence: TGTGCCAGCAGTCCTCGACAGTCTCACCGTTATAATTCACCCCTCCACTTT. This sequence encodes CASSPRQSHRYNSPLHF.

The genes are TRBV5-6 and TRBJ2-3, with 9 bases matching TRBD2. CDR3 length: 15 residues. Germline trimming cut 1 base from V and 5 bases from J; bases unmatched to any gene: 5. The germline CDR1 and CDR2 sequences are SGHDT and YYEEEE. DNA for the CDR3: TGTGCCAGCAGCTTGCAGCGGGAGGTGAGAGATACGCAGTATTTT. Translation gives CASSLQREVRDTQYF.

This clone turned up a few times. V is TRBV4-3 and J is TRBJ2-3; TRBD1 might be the D (5 bases). The CDR3 has 14 residues. Trimming took 1 base from V and 3 from J, leaving 8 bases between them. Germline V gene sequence: CDR1 LGHNA, CDR2 YSLEER. The DNA of the CDR3 is TGCGCCAGCAGCCAAGCAGGGATGACAGATACGCAGTATTTT. Its translation is CASSQAGMTDTQYF.

The chain combines TRBV18 with TRBJ1-5; 7 nucleotides align to TRBD1. CDR3 length: 15 residues. The germline CDR1 and CDR2 sequences are KGHSH and LQKENI. Unmatched junction bases numbered 5, after V lost 6 bases and J lost 0 bases. This chain's CDR3 is CASSPTGASNQPQHF. CDR3 sequence (DNA): TGTGCCAGCTCGCCCACAGGGGCTAGCAATCAGCCCCAGCATTTT.

CDR3 nucleotides: TGTGCCAGCAGGGGTAGGGGGCTGGGGACTGAGGAAGCTTTCTTT. Protein product: CASRGRGLGTEEAFF. The chain recombines TRBV7-3 with TRBJ1-1; 7 nucleotides match TRBD1. V lost 6 bases and J lost 8; bases outside the gene matches: 15. Per the germline V gene, CDR1 is SGHTA and CDR2 is FQGTGA. The CDR3 is 15 residues long.